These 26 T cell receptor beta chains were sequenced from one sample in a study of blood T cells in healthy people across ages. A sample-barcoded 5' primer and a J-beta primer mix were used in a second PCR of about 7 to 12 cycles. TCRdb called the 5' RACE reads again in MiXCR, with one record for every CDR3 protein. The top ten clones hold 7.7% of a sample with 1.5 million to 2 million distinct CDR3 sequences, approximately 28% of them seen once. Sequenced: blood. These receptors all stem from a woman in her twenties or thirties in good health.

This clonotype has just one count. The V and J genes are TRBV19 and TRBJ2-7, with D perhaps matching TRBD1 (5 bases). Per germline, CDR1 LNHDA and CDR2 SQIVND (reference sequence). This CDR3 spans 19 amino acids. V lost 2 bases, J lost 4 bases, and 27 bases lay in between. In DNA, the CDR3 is TGTGCCAGTAGTATAAAAGGTTCCTCACAGGTGCGAAAGTCGTACGAGCAGTACTTC. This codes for CASSIKGSSQVRKSYEQYF. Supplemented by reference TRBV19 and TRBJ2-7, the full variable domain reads DGGITQSPKYLFRKEGQNVTLSCEQNLNHDAMYWYRQDPGQGLRLIYYSQIVNDFQKGDIAEGYSVSREKKESFPLTVTSAQKNPTAFYLCASSIKGSSQVRKSYEQYFGPGTRLTVT.

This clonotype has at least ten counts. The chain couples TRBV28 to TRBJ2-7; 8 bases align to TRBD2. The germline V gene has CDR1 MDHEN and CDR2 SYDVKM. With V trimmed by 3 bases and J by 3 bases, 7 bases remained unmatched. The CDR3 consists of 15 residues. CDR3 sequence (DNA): TGTGCCAGCAGTTTCGCCAGCGGGGGCCTCTACGAGCAGTACTTC. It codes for CASSFASGGLYEQYF.

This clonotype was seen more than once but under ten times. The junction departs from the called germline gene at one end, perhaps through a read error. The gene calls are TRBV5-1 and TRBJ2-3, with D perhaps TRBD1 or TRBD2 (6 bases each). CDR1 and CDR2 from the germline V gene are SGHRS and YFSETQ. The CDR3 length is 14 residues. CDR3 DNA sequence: TGCGCCAGCAACAGGGCGGGGAGCATAGATACGCAGTATTTT. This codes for CASNRAGSIDTQYF.

In DNA, the CDR3 is TGCGCCAGCAGCTTGGGATCCAGGGTTGGCTATGGCTACACCTTC. Translating gives CASSLGSRVGYGYTF. The chain employs TRBV5-1 and TRBJ1-2; D is possibly TRBD1 (5 bases). From germline, CDR1 is SGHRS and CDR2 YFSETQ. This CDR3 is 15 amino acids long. Trimming stripped 0 bases from V and 4 bases from J, with 13 bases between.

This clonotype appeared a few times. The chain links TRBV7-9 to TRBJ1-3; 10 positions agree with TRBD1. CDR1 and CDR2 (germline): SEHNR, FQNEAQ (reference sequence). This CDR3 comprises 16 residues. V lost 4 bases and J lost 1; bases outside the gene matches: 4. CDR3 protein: CASSSGTGESGNTIYF. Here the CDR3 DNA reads TGTGCCAGCAGCTCAGGGACAGGGGAGTCTGGAAACACCATATATTTT. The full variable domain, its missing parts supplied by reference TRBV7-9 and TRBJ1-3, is DTGVSQNPRHKITKRGQNVTFRCDPISEHNRLYWYRQTLGQGPEFLTYFQNEAQLEKSRLLSDRFSAERPKGSFSTLEIQRTEQGDSAMYLCASSSGTGESGNTIYFGEGSWLTVV.

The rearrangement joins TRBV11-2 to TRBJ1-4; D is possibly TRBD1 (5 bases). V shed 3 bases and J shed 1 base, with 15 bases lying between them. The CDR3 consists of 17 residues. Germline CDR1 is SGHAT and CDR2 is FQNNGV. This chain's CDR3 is CASSLSAGWQTNEKLFF. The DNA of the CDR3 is TGTGCCAGCAGCTTGTCGGCAGGGTGGCAAACTAATGAAAAACTGTTTTTT.

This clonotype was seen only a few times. The CDR3 loop reads CASTAGRMYGYTF. In DNA form, the CDR3 reads TGTGCCAGCACCGCGGGCAGAATGTATGGCTACACCTTC. The rearrangement links TRBV28 to TRBJ1-2; no clear D gene. Germline V gene sequence: CDR1 MDHEN, CDR2 SYDVKM. The CDR3 loop spans 13 amino acids. V shed 7 bases and J shed 5 bases, with 14 bases lying between them.

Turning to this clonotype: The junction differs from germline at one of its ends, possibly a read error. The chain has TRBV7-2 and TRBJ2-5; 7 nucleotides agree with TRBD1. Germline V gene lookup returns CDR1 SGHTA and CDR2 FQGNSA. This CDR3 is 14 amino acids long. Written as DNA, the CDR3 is TGTGCCATCAGCAAGGACAGGACGAAAGAGACCCAGTACTTC. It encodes CAISKDRTKETQYF.

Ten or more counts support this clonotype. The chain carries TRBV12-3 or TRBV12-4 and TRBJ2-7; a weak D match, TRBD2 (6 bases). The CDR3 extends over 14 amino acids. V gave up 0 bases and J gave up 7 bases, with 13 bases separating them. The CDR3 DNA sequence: TGTGCCAGCAGTTTAGCGGGAGGAGGTCGTGAGCAGTACTTC. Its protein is CASSLAGGGREQYF.

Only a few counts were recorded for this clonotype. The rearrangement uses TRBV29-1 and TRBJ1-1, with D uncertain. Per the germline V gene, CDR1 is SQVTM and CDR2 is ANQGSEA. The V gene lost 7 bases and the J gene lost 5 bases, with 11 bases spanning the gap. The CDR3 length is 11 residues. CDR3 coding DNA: TGCAGCGAAAGAACAGCGACTGAAGCTTTCTTT. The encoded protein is CSERTATEAFF.

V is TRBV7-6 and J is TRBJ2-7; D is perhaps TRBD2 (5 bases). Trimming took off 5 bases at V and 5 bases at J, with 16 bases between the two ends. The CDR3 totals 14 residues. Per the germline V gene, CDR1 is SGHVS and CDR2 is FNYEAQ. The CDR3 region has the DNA TGTGCCAGCAGCCGGGATCCCCTTGGGCACGAGCAGTACTTC. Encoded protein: CASSRDPLGHEQYF.

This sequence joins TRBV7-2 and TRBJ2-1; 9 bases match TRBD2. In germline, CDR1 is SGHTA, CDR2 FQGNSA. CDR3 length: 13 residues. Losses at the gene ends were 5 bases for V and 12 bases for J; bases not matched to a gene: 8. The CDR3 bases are TGTGCCAGCAGCACCCATAGCGGGAGAGGGCAGTTCTTC. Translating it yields CASSTHSGRGQFF.

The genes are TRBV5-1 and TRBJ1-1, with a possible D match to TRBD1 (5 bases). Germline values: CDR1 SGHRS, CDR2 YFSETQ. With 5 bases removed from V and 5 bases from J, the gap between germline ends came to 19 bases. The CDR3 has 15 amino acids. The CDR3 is CASSLTGPLGTEAFF. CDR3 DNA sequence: TGCGCCAGCAGTTTGACGGGACCATTGGGAACTGAAGCTTTCTTT. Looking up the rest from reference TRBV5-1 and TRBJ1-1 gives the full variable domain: KAGVTQTPRYLIKTRGQQVTLSCSPISGHRSVSWYQQTPGQGLQFLFEYFSETQRNKGNFPGRFSGRQFSNSRSEMNVSTLELGDSALYLCASSLTGPLGTEAFFGQGTRLTVV.

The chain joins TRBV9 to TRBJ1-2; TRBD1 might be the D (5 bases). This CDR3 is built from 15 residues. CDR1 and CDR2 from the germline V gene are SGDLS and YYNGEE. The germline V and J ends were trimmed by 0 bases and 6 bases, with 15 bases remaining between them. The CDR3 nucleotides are TGTGCCAGCAGCGTAGATGGCAGGGTTGGTCATGGCTACACCTTC. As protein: CASSVDGRVGHGYTF.

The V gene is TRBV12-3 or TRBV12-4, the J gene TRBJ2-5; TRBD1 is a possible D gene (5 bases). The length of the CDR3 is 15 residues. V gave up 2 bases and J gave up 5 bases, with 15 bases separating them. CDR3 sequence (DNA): TGTGCCAGCAGTTTAAGGGCAGGGAAAGGGGAGACCCAGTACTTC. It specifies CASSLRAGKGETQYF.

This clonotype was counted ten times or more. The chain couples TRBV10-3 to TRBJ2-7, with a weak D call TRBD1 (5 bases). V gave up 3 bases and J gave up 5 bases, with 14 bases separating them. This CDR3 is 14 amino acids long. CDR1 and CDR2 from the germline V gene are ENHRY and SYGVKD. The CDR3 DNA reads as TGTGCCATCAGTGATGCTAGGGGTTCGGACGAGCAGTACTTC. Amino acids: CAISDARGSDEQYF.

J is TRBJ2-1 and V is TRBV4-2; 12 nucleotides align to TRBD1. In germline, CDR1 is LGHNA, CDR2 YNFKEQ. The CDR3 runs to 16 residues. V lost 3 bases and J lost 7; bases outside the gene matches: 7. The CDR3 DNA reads TGTGCCAGCAGCCACGGTCCGGGACAGGGGGCAAATGAGCAGTTCTTC. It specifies CASSHGPGQGANEQFF.

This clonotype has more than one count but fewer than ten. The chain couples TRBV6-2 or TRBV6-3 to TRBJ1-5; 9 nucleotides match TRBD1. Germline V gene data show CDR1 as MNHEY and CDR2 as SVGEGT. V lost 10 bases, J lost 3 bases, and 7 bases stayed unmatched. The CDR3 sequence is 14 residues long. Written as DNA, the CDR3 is TGTGCCACCCTGACAGGGGGTGACAATCAGCCCCAGCATTTT. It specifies CATLTGGDNQPQHF.

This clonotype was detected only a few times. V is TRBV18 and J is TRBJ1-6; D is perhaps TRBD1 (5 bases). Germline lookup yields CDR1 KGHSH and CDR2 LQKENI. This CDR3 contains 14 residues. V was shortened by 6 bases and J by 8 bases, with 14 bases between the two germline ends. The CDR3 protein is CASSPRGTDSPLHF. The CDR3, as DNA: TGTGCCAGCTCCCCGCGGGGGACCGATTCACCCCTCCACTTT. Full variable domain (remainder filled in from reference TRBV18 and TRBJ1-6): NAGVMQNPRHLVRRRGQEARLRCSPMKGHSHVYWYRQLPEEGLKFMVYLQKENIIDESGMPKERFSAEFPKEGPSILRIQQVVRGDSAAYFCASSPRGTDSPLHFGNGTRLTVT.

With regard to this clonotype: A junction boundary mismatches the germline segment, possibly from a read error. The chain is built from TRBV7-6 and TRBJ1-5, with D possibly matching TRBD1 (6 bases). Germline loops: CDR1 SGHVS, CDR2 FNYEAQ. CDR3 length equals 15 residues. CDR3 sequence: CANSLEAGASQPQHF. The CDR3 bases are TGTGCCAACAGCTTAGAGGCAGGGGCTAGTCAGCCCCAGCATTTT.

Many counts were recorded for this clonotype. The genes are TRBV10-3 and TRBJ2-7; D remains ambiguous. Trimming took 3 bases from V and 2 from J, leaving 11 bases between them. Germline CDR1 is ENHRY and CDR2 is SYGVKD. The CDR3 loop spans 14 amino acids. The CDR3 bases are TGTGCCATCAGTGAAAGTGGGATGGCCTACGAGCAGTACTTC. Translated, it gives CAISESGMAYEQYF.

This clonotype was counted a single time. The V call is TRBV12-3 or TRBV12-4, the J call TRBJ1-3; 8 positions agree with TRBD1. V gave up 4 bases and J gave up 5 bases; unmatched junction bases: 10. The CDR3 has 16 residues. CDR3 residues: CASSSPRTGIRNTIYF. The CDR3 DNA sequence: TGTGCCAGCAGTTCGCCTCGGACAGGGATCAGAAACACCATATATTTT.

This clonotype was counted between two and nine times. The CDR3 spells CAISETGARDTEAFF. The CDR3 DNA is TGTGCCATCAGTGAGACCGGGGCCAGGGACACTGAAGCTTTCTTT. This rearrangement joins TRBV10-3 to TRBJ1-1; D is possibly TRBD1 (5 bases). The germline gives CDR1 ENHRY, CDR2 SYGVKD. The CDR3 extends over 15 amino acids. Trimming removed 2 bases at V and 3 bases at J, with 13 bases between.

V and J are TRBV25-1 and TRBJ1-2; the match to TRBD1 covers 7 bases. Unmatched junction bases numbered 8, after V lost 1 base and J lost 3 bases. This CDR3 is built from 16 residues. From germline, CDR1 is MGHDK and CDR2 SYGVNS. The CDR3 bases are TGTGCCAGCAGTGAATCCGGAGGGGGCGTTTACTATGGCTACACCTTC. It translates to CASSESGGGVYYGYTF.

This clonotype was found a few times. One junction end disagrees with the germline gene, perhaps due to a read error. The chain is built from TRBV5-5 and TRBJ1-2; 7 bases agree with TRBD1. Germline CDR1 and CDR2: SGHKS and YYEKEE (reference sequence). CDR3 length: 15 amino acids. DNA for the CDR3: TGTGCCGGCAGCTCCCGGACAGGACTTAACTATGGCTACACCTTC. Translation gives CAGSSRTGLNYGYTF.

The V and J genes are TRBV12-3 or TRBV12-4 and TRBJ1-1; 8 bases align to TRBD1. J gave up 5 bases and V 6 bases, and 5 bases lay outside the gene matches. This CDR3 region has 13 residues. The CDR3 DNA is TGTGCCAGCAGACAGGGGGAATGGACTGAAGCTTTCTTT. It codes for CASRQGEWTEAFF.